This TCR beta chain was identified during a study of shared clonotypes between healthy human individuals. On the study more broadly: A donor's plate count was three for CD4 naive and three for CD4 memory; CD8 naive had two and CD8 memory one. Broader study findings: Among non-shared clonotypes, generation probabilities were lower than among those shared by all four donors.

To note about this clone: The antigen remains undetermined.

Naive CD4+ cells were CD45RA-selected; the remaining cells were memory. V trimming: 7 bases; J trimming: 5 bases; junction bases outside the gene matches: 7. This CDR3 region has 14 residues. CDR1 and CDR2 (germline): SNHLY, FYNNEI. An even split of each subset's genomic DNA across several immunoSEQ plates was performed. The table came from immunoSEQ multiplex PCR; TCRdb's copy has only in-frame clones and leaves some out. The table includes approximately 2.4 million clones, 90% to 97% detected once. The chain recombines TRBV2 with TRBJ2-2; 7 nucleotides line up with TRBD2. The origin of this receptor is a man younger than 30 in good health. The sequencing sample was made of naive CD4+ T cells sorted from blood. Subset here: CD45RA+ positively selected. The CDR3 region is CASTAGVGTGELFF. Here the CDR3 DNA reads TGTGCCAGCACGGCGGGAGTTGGTACCGGGGAGCTGTTTTTT.